This entry lists 11 T cell receptor beta chains sequenced from one sample in a study of cytomegalovirus exposure and HLA in healthy donors. Produced via immunoSEQ multiplex PCR; TCRdb's table is partial and in-frame only. This table holds around 260,000 clones, 90% found once. What was sequenced was PBMCs. The receptors were gathered from a woman in her 30s in good health and CMV-seronegative.

V is TRBV5-6 and J is TRBJ1-2; the D is unclear. Trimming pared 4 bases from V and 6 bases from J, leaving 13 bases between. In germline, CDR1 is SGHDT, CDR2 YYEEEE. The CDR3 contains 13 residues. The CDR3 DNA reads TGTGCCAGCAGCCTATATTTGACGAATGGCTACACCTTC. Encoded protein: CASSLYLTNGYTF.

The V and J genes are TRBV13 and TRBJ2-3, with 8 bases lining up with TRBD2. Looked up from germline, CDR1 is PRHDT and CDR2 is FYEKMQ (reference sequence). The V segment lost 5 bases and the J segment 5 bases; nucleotides outside the gene matches: 6. This CDR3 comprises 14 residues. CDR3 DNA sequence: TGTGCCAGCAGCCGGGAGGGCCAGAGAGATACGCAGTATTTT. This sequence encodes CASSREGQRDTQYF.

The CDR3: CASHRDSSPNEQFF. CDR3 nucleotides: TGTGCCAGCCACCGGGACTCGTCGCCCAATGAGCAGTTCTTC. This chain links TRBV2 with TRBJ2-1; D is possibly TRBD2 (6 bases). The germline V gene has CDR1 SNHLY and CDR2 FYNNEI. CDR3 length: 14 residues. V was trimmed by 8 bases and J by 6 bases, leaving 17 bases between them.

The V and J genes are TRBV5-6 and TRBJ2-7; the D call may be TRBD1 or TRBD2 (5 bases each). This CDR3 has 14 amino acids. The ends were cut back, 0 bases at V and 2 bases at J, with 9 bases in the middle. Germline V gives CDR1 SGHDT, CDR2 YYEEEE. The CDR3 bases are TGTGCCAGCAGCTTGGTCGGGACCCCCTACGAGCAGTACTTC. As protein: CASSLVGTPYEQYF.

This sequence joins TRBV7-2 and TRBJ2-7; 16 bases are a match to TRBD2. The CDR3 covers 16 residues. The V segment lost 3 bases and the J segment 4 bases; nucleotides outside the gene matches: 3. Per germline, CDR1 SGHTA and CDR2 FQGNSA. The CDR3 region has the DNA TGTGCCAGCAGCTTGGGACTAGCGGGAGGGAATTACGAGCAGTACTTC. Translating it yields CASSLGLAGGNYEQYF.

V gene TRBV28 combines with J gene TRBJ1-1; D remains ambiguous. The CDR3 has 14 residues. CDR1 and CDR2 from the germline V gene are MDHEN and SYDVKM. The V end was cut by 7 bases, the J end by 4 bases, with 16 bases between. In nucleotides, the CDR3 is TGTGCCAGCACTTACACTTCTTTCGGCACTGAAGCTTTCTTT. Encoded protein: CASTYTSFGTEAFF.

About this clone itself: The same CDR3 arises from other DNA sequences in this sample as well. This sequence joins TRBV27 and TRBJ2-7; 15 bases map to TRBD2. The CDR3 spans 15 residues. Germline V gene data show CDR1 as MNHEY and CDR2 as SMNVEV (reference sequence). Germline trimming cut 5 bases from V and 3 bases from J; bases unmatched to any gene: 2. In DNA, the CDR3 is TGTGCCAGCAGTCCGGGACTAGCGGGAGGCTACGAGCAGTACTTC. Amino acid sequence: CASSPGLAGGYEQYF.

This chain connects TRBV5-1 to TRBJ2-1, with unresolved D. V was clipped by 1 base and J by 4 bases, with 3 bases between them. This CDR3 contains 12 residues. CDR1 and CDR2 from the germline V gene are SGHRS and YFSETQ. Here the CDR3 reads CASSLSYNEQFF. The CDR3 DNA sequence: TGCGCCAGCAGCTTGTCGTACAATGAGCAGTTCTTC.

This rearrangement joins TRBV5-1 to TRBJ2-1, with D perhaps matching TRBD1 (5 bases). This CDR3 has 13 residues. The V end lost 5 bases, the J end lost 6 bases, and 12 bases lay between the germline ends. Germline lookup yields CDR1 SGHRS and CDR2 YFSETQ. The chain's CDR3 is CASSLQGINEQFF. The CDR3 nucleotides are TGCGCCAGCAGTCTTCAGGGAATCAATGAGCAGTTCTTC. The full variable domain, in which reference TRBV5-1 and TRBJ2-1 provide the parts outside the CDR3, is KAGVTQTPRYLIKTRGQQVTLSCSPISGHRSVSWYQQTPGQGLQFLFEYFSETQRNKGNFPGRFSGRQFSNSRSEMNVSTLELGDSALYLCASSLQGINEQFFGPGTRLTVL.

V is TRBV7-2 and J is TRBJ2-1, with D possibly matching TRBD2 (5 bases). V lost 5 bases and J 2 bases, leaving 16 bases between the germline ends. The germline CDR1 and CDR2 sequences are SGHTA and FQGNSA. The CDR3 runs 16 residues. CDR3 sequence (DNA): TGTGCCAGCAGCCACCCCGGGGAGCGCCCCTACAATGAGCAGTTCTTC. Protein product: CASSHPGERPYNEQFF. The full variable domain, rest sourced from reference TRBV7-2 and TRBJ2-1, is GAGVSQSPSNKVTEKGKDVELRCDPISGHTALYWYRQSLGQGLEFLIYFQGNSAPDKSGLPSDRFSAERTGGSVSTLTIQRTQQEDSAVYLCASSHPGERPYNEQFFGPGTRLTVL.

This chain uses TRBV5-1 with TRBJ1-2, with D perhaps matching TRBD1 (6 bases). Trimming stripped 1 base from V and 4 bases from J, with 14 bases between. This CDR3 contains 15 residues. Germline CDR1 and CDR2: SGHRS and YFSETQ. The CDR3 DNA sequence: TGCGCCAGCAGCTTGCAACCGGGGGCGGGCTATGGCTACACCTTC. It translates to CASSLQPGAGYGYTF.